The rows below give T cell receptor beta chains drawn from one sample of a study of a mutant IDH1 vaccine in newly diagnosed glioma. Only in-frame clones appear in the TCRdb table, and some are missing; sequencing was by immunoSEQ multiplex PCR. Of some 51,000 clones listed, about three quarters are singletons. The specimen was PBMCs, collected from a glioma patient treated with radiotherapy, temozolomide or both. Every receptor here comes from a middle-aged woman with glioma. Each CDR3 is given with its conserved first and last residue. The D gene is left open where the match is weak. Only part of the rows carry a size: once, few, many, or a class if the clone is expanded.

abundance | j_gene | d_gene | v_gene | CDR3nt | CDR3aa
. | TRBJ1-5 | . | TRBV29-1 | TGCAGCGCCAACACCGCAGGGGTAGGGCCCCAGCATTTT | CSANTAGVGPQHF
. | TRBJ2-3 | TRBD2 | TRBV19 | TGTGCCAGTAGGACTAGCGGGGGAACAGATACGCAGTATTTT | CASRTSGGTDTQYF
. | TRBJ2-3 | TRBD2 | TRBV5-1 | TGCGCCAGCAGCTTGGCGGGACTAGCGGGGCCCCTCGGGGCAGATACGCAGTATTTT | CASSLAGLAGPLGADTQYF
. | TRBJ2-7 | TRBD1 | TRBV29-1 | TGCAGCGTTGCACCGACAGGGGTAGGCTACGAGCAGTACTTC | CSVAPTGVGYEQYF
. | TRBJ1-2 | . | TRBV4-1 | TGCGCCAGCAGCCCCGGACAGGGCTACACCTTC | CASSPGQGYTF
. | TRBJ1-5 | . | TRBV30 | TGTGCCTGGAGCCACCCGGGGCACAGGGTACATAGCAATCAGCCCCAGCATTTT | CAWSHPGHRVHSNQPQHF
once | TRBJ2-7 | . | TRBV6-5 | TGTGCCAGCAGTGAGACCTCCTACGAGCAGTACTTC | CASSETSYEQYF
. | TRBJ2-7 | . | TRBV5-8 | TGTGCCAGCAGCTCCTCGCGTAGGGGAATAGCAGAGCAGTACTTC | CASSSSRRGIAEQYF
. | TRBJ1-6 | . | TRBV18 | TGTGCCAGCTCACCACCGATAGCCTCCTATAATTCACCCCTCCACTTT | CASSPPIASYNSPLHF
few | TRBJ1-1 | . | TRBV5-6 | TGTGCCAGCAGCCATGGGAGGGTGAACACTGAAGCTTTCTTT | CASSHGRVNTEAFF
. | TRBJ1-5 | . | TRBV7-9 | TGTGCCAGCAGCTGGAACGGGGATCAGCCCCAGCATTTT | CASSWNGDQPQHF
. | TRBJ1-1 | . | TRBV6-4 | TGTGCCAGCAGTGTACAGGCGAACACTGAAGCTTTCTTT | CASSVQANTEAFF
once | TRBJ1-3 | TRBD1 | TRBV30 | TGTGCCTGGAGTGTACCTTTTAGTTGGGACAGGGGCCACACCATATATTTT | CAWSVPFSWDRGHTIYF
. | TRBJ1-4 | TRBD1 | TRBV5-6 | TGTGCCAGCAGCTTGGGACAGGGGCGGGAAAAACTGTTTTTT | CASSLGQGREKLFF
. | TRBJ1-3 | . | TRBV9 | TGTGCCAGCAGCGTATTTGACAGGGGAAACACCATATATTTT | CASSVFDRGNTIYF
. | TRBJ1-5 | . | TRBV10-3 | TGTGCCATCAGTGAGTCGGGGACACAATATAGCAATCAGCCCCAGCATTTT | CAISESGTQYSNQPQHF
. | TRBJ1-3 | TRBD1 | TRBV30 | TGTGCCTGGAGTATCGGACAGGGTTGGAACACCATATATTTT | CAWSIGQGWNTIYF
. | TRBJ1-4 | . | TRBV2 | TGTGCCAGCAAGGGGGGCCTTAATGAAAAACTGTTTTTT | CASKGGLNEKLFF
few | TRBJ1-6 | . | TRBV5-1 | TGCGCCAGCAGCTCGCTAGGGGCTAATTCACCCCTCCACTTT | CASSSLGANSPLHF
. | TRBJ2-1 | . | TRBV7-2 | TGTGCCAGTCTGTGGCCAGGGTCCTACAATGAGCAGTTCTTC | CASLWPGSYNEQFF
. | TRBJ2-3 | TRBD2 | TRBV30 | TGTGCCTGGAGTCCTCCGACTAGCGGCACAGATACGCAGTATTTT | CAWSPPTSGTDTQYF
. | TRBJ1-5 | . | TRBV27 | TGTGCCAGCTCCCGTGGGGCGGTTCAGCCCCAGCATTTT | CASSRGAVQPQHF
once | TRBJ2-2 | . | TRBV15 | TGTGCCACCAGCAGACTCAGTACCGGGGAGCTGTTTTTT | CATSRLSTGELFF
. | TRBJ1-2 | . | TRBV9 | TGTGCCAGCAGCGTAGAAGCTAATGGTGGCTACACCTTC | CASSVEANGGYTF
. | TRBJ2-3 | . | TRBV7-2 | TGTGCCAGCAGCTTCGGGGGCTTGGATACGCAGTATTTT | CASSFGGLDTQYF